This T cell receptor beta chain was identified during a study of a mutant IDH1 vaccine in newly diagnosed glioma. The overall study: With temozolomide cycles, or 4-6 weeks after radiotherapy alone, vaccination was started. Visit V12 happened at week 35; visit V13 happened at week 47.

Assay used: immunoSEQ multiplex PCR; TCRdb lists only in-frame clones, some missing. The table has fewer than 95,000 clones, over 75% seen once; the top ten hold 4% to 5.5%. Study-level results: Altogether, 80% to 95% of patients exhibited vaccine-induced immune responses.

Noted time point: week 47, end of study. Doses comprised 300 ug of mutant IDH1 20-mer peptide each, plus topical imiquimod. Eight vaccine doses were administered to patients at weeks 1, 3, 5, 7, 11, 15, 19 and 23. As concerns this clone: Its antigen is still unknown.

Trimming pared 6 bases from V and 3 bases from J, leaving 8 bases between. Germline V gene data show CDR1 as SGHTA and CDR2 as FQGNSA. The CDR3 is made up of 12 amino acids. This sequence originates from a man in his forties or fifties with glioma. The input for sequencing was PBMCs, taken from a glioma patient whose treatment included an IDH1 peptide vaccine. This chain links TRBV7-2 with TRBJ2-5; D may be TRBD1 (5 bases). The CDR3 region is CASRTREETQYF. CDR3 bases: TGTGCCAGCAGAACCAGGGAAGAGACCCAGTACTTC. The full variable domain, with the rest looked up from reference TRBV7-2 and TRBJ2-5, is GAGVSQSPSNKVTEKGKDVELRCDPISGHTALYWYRQSLGQGLEFLIYFQGNSAPDKSGLPSDRFSAERTGGSVSTLTIQRTQQEDSAVYLCASRTREETQYFGPGTRLLVL.